The rows below give T cell receptor beta chains drawn from one sample of a study of T cell repertoires in cytomegalovirus infection. Via MiXCR, TCRdb re-called the reads, giving one row per CDR3 protein. The top ten clones hold around 2.6% of a sample with some 680,000 distinct CDR3 sequences, approximately 40% of them seen once. Sequencing was done on a sample of PBMCs. The source of these receptors is a human donor in good health (CMV status not recorded). Some clones in this sample may be carry-over from other donors' samples. CDR3s include the opening cysteine and the closing phenylalanine or tryptophan. A D gene is named only where the DNA matches it firmly. Some rows have no size entry. The others give once, few or many, or a class for an expanded clone.

j_call,v_call,d_call,clone_size,cdr3_nt,cdr3_aa
TRBJ2-3,TRBV12-3/TRBV12-4,TRBD2,few,TGTGCCAGCAGTCTAGCGGGAGTTGTCGCAGATACGCAGTATTTT,CASSLAGVVADTQYF
TRBJ1-2,TRBV29-1,.,.,TGCAGCGTTGAGAAAGGGGGCTACACCTTC,CSVEKGGYTF
TRBJ2-1,TRBV10-3,.,few,TGTGCCGCTAGGGGGGCAGGGAGGGAACAGTTCTTC,CAARGAGREQFF
TRBJ2-1,TRBV12-3/TRBV12-4,TRBD1,.,TGTGCCAGCAGTTTCGGGACAGGGGAAAATGAGCAGTTCTTC,CASSFGTGENEQFF
TRBJ1-6,TRBV6-4,.,.,TGTGCCAGCAGAGAGGAGAGCTCCTATAATTCACCCCTCCACTTT,CASREESSYNSPLHF
TRBJ2-2,TRBV24-1,.,.,TGTGCCACCAGTGTGGGTTTCACCGGGGAGCTGTTTTTT,CATSVGFTGELFF
TRBJ2-5,TRBV11-3,TRBD2,.,TGTGCCAGCAGCTTAGGACTAGCGGGAGGGGTCCAAGAGACCCAGTACTTC,CASSLGLAGGVQETQYF
TRBJ2-5,TRBV12-5,.,.,TGTGCTAGTGGTTTGGGACTGACAGTACAAGAGACCCAGTACTTC,CASGLGLTVQETQYF
TRBJ2-1,TRBV7-9,TRBD2,few,TGTGCCAGCAGCACGGGACTAGCGGGAGCCAATGAGCAGTTCTTC,CASSTGLAGANEQFF
TRBJ1-5,TRBV28,TRBD1,few,TGTGCCAGCAGTGACCGACAGGGCATCTATAGCAATCAGCCCCAGCATTTT,CASSDRQGIYSNQPQHF
TRBJ1-6,TRBV27,.,few,TGTGCCAGCAGTAGAAACAGGGATTCACCCCTCCACTTT,CASSRNRDSPLHF
TRBJ1-1,TRBV7-3,TRBD1,.,TGTGCCAGCAGCTTGGGGACAGGGGTGTACACTGAAGCTTTCTTT,CASSLGTGVYTEAFF
TRBJ1-1,TRBV10-3,.,.,TGTGCCATCAATCCGGGACAGAACACTGAAGCTTTCTTT,CAINPGQNTEAFF
TRBJ2-3,TRBV7-2,.,many,TGTGCCAGCAGCTTTCTAGCACAGGGATACACAGATACGCAGTATTTT,CASSFLAQGYTDTQYF
TRBJ1-2,TRBV7-8,TRBD1,many,TGTGCCAGCAGCTTAGACGTACCGGGACAGGGCCCCAACTATGGCTACACCTTC,CASSLDVPGQGPNYGYTF
TRBJ1-2,TRBV7-2,TRBD1,few,TGTGCCAGCAGCGAGACAGGGGCAATTTGGGGCTACACCTTC,CASSETGAIWGYTF
TRBJ2-4,TRBV11-2,TRBD1,.,TGTGCCAGCAGCTCCATACAGGGGGCGGTTGCCAAAAACATTCAGTACTTC,CASSSIQGAVAKNIQYF
TRBJ1-1,TRBV20-1,TRBD1,.,TGCAGTGCTCGAATACTCGACAGGGGAGTCGAAGCTTTCTTT,CSARILDRGVEAFF
TRBJ2-5,TRBV7-8,TRBD1,few,TGTGCCAGCAGCTCGCCCGGGACAGGGGGGGTTGAGACCCAGTACTTC,CASSSPGTGGVETQYF
TRBJ2-2,TRBV12-3/TRBV12-4,TRBD2,.,TGTGCCAGCAGTCCCTTCGGGACTAGCGGGGTGAACACCGGGGAGCTGTTTTTT,CASSPFGTSGVNTGELFF
TRBJ1-5,TRBV28,.,.,TGTGCCAGCACCTCCCACGGGAGACTGACTGGGCCCCAGCATTTT,CASTSHGRLTGPQHF
TRBJ1-2,TRBV6-5,.,few,TGTGCCAGCAGTTACTCGACAGACTATGGCTACACCTTC,CASSYSTDYGYTF
TRBJ1-4,TRBV10-3,TRBD1,.,TGTGCCACCCGAGGACAGGAACTTTCAACTAATGAAAAACTGTTTTTT,CATRGQELSTNEKLFF
TRBJ2-1,TRBV6-1,.,few,TGTGCCAGCAGTGACCCCGGGACACTCCACAATGAGCAGTTCTTC,CASSDPGTLHNEQFF
TRBJ2-3,TRBV24-1,.,few,TGTGCCACCGAATTTAGTGCAGGGGGCACAGATACGCAGTATTTT,CATEFSAGGTDTQYF
TRBJ2-1,TRBV11-2,TRBD1,.,TGTGCCAGCAGCGCCCGGTGGGGACAGTACAATGAGCAGTTCTTC,CASSARWGQYNEQFF
TRBJ2-5,TRBV2,.,few,TGTGCCAGCAGTGAGAGGCCAAGGGGCCTGGAGACCCAGTACTTC,CASSERPRGLETQYF
TRBJ2-7,TRBV29-1,.,many,TGCAGCGTTGAAGATCGTATTGGAAAGAGCTCCTACGAGCAGTACTTC,CSVEDRIGKSSYEQYF
TRBJ2-5,TRBV4-2,TRBD2,.,TGTGCCAGCAGCCAACCCCCCGGGACTAGCGGGGGGCATCAAGAGACCCAGTACTTC,CASSQPPGTSGGHQETQYF
TRBJ1-3,TRBV7-8,TRBD1,.,TGTGCCAGCAGCTTAGCTCCGGGACAGGGCTCTGGAAACACCATATATTTT,CASSLAPGQGSGNTIYF
TRBJ2-3,TRBV13,.,few,TGTGCCAGCAGCTTCCGGACCACCTCCGATACGCAGTATTTT,CASSFRTTSDTQYF
TRBJ1-1,TRBV3-1,.,once,TGTGCCAGCAGCCCTACAGGTGGGGGTGAAGCTTTCTTT,CASSPTGGGEAFF
TRBJ1-4,TRBV11-2,TRBD1,.,TGTGCCAGCAGCTTCGACAGGGGGGACGAAAAACTGTTTTTT,CASSFDRGDEKLFF
TRBJ2-3,TRBV6-5,TRBD1,few,TGTGCCAGCACCTACAGGGGCCTTAGCACAGATACGCAGTATTTT,CASTYRGLSTDTQYF
TRBJ1-6,TRBV12-3/TRBV12-4,.,.,TGTGCCAGCAGGATTGGCGGGGGGGACTTAGGACCTAGCTCCTATAATTCACCCCTCCACTTT,CASRIGGGDLGPSSYNSPLHF
TRBJ1-5,TRBV27,.,few,TGTGCCAGCAGTTTATTTAGGGGGGCTGGCAATCAGCCCCAGCATTTT,CASSLFRGAGNQPQHF
TRBJ2-7,TRBV6-2/TRBV6-3,.,.,TGTGCCAGCAGTCCAACCCGGTTCGAGCAGTACTTC,CASSPTRFEQYF
TRBJ2-7,TRBV23-1,.,.,TGCGCCAGCAGTCAATCGAGAGAGCCTCACTACGAGCAGTACTTC,CASSQSREPHYEQYF
TRBJ2-7,TRBV28,TRBD1,few,TGTGCCAGCAGTTTACCGCTTCTCGGGACAGGGAGGGGTAGTCCCTCCTACGAGCAGTACTTC,CASSLPLLGTGRGSPSYEQYF
TRBJ2-7,TRBV12-3/TRBV12-4,.,.,TGTGCCAGCAGTCCCCGGGGTAGCGGCTACGAGCAGTACTTC,CASSPRGSGYEQYF
TRBJ2-5,TRBV20-1,TRBD2,few,TGCAGTGCTATTAGTAGCGGGGATGAGACCCAGTACTTC,CSAISSGDETQYF
TRBJ2-1,TRBV27,.,.,TGTGCCAGCAGTTGGGACGGAGCCCCCTACAATGAGCAGTTCTTC,CASSWDGAPYNEQFF
TRBJ1-1,TRBV28,.,.,TGTGCCAGCACTCCGATACCCGACGGTCCCTATACATGGGGCACTGAATCTTTCTTT,CASTPIPDGPYTWGTESFF
TRBJ1-5,TRBV6-6,.,.,TGTGCCAGCAGTTACACGGGAACAGGCCGGACTAGTAGGGCCCAGCATTTT,CASSYTGTGRTSRAQHF
TRBJ2-7,TRBV15,TRBD1,few,TGTGCCACCAGCAGAGTCCGAGCCCCAGGGGGTCTCTCCTACGAGCAGTACTTC,CATSRVRAPGGLSYEQYF